This T cell receptor beta chain emerged from a study of cytotoxic CD8 clonotypes in ibrutinib-treated CLL. Study in general: Response sampling came at median around a year of treatment, ranging 6 to 36 months.

The repertoire was sequenced with immunoSEQ multiplex PCR; TCRdb's copy has only in-frame clones and lacks some. The sample contains tens of thousands of clones, less than 85% of which appear only once. The starting material was PBMCs, obtained after 24 months of ibrutinib treatment. The receptor was derived from a human donor with chronic lymphocytic leukemia.

The CDR3 here is CASIRVKGDTEAFF. CDR3 DNA: TGTGCCAGTATTCGTGTAAAGGGTGACACTGAAGCTTTCTTT. This chain connects TRBV19 to TRBJ1-1; the D is unclear. V dropped 7 bases and J dropped 3 bases, with 15 bases sitting between them. The CDR3 runs to 14 residues. Germline V CDR1 and CDR2: LNHDA, SQIVND (reference sequence).